This TCR beta chain was retrieved from a study of blood T cell repertoires in COVID-19. Across the study: Researchers got acute and convalescent COVID-19 samples from the United States, Italy and Spain. From T cells, B-cell-depleted T cells, or PBMCs came the material, which was cDNA or gDNA.

Study processing details: Estimated nucleated cell counts came from reference gene primer amplification. Method: immunoSEQ multiplex PCR; TCRdb's copy keeps in-frame clones and lacks some. The V and J calls and clone size are taken from that table; D and trimming were inferred from the DNA. The data contain fewer than 85,000 clones, roughly four fifths of them singletons. The germline gives CDR1 LGHDT, CDR2 YNNKEL (reference sequence). With 1 base removed from V and 5 bases from J, the gap between germline ends came to 13 bases. The CDR3 has 15 residues. This receptor was identified in a human donor in a cohort sampled during active COVID-19. J is TRBJ2-3 and V is TRBV3-1 (or the pseudogene TRBV3-2); D perhaps matches TRBD2 (7 bases). The sample was peripheral blood. CDR3 DNA sequence: TGTGCCAGCAGCCAAGTAGGGGGGGCTAGAGATACGCAGTATTTT. Residues: CASSQVGGARDTQYF.